Shown below are 2 T cell receptor beta chains from a single sample sequenced in a study of shared clonotypes between healthy human individuals. Some clones are missing from TCRdb's copy, which holds only in-frame ones; the method was immunoSEQ multiplex PCR. The sample has more than 2,000,000 clones; approximately 95% are singletons. Material for sequencing was naive CD4+ T cells from PBMCs. The subset is: CD45RA+ positively selected. These receptors all come from a man aged 18 to 30 in good health. Some clones in this sample may be carry-over from other donors' samples.

The CDR3 spells CASSLTPWTGPNTEAFF. The CDR3 region has the DNA TGTGCCAGCTCACTCACCCCATGGACAGGGCCTAACACTGAAGCTTTCTTT. The chain couples TRBV18 to TRBJ1-1, with 8 bases identical to TRBD1. Germline values: CDR1 KGHSH, CDR2 LQKENI. This CDR3 has 17 residues. J lost 2 bases, V lost 4 bases, and 12 bases had no gene match. Complete variable domain (other parts from reference TRBV18 and TRBJ1-1): NAGVMQNPRHLVRRRGQEARLRCSPMKGHSHVYWYRQLPEEGLKFMVYLQKENIIDESGMPKERFSAEFPKEGPSILRIQQVVRGDSAAYFCASSLTPWTGPNTEAFFGQGTRLTVV.

This chain connects TRBV5-4 to TRBJ2-3; 9 bases fit TRBD2. Germline V CDR1 and CDR2: SGHNT, YYREEE (reference sequence). This CDR3 spans 16 amino acids. V shed 0 bases, J shed 8 bases, and the junction held 10 bases outside the gene matches. The CDR3 coding sequence is TGTGCCAGCAGCTTGGCGCAGGCGGGAGGGCCCGGTACGCAGTATTTT. Its translation is CASSLAQAGGPGTQYF.